This TCR beta chain was sequenced for a study of OX40 agonist ivuxolimab in advanced cancers. TCRdb's table, derived via immunoSEQ multiplex PCR, lists solely in-frame clones and lacks some. The table has roughly 49,000 clones, roughly 80% seen once. This CDR3 is built from 10 residues. Germline V gene sequence: CDR1 MNHEY, CDR2 SVGAGI. V lost 6 bases and J 4 bases, leaving 3 bases between the germline ends. Patients with autoimmune history or systemic immunosuppression were excluded. Material: CD4+ or CD8+ T cells sorted from blood, obtained in a trial of the OX40 agonist ivuxolimab. The V and J genes are TRBV6-5 and TRBJ1-1; D gene uncertain. This clonotype originated in an adult with an advanced solid tumor such as melanoma, head and neck, liver or kidney cancer. The CDR3: CASRLTEAFF. CDR3 sequence (DNA): TGTGCCAGCAGGCTCACTGAAGCTTTCTTT.